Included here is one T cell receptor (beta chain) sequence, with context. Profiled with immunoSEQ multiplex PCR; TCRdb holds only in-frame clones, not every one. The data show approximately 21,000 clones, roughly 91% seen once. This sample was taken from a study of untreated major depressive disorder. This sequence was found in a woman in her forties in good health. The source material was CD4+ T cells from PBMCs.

This CDR3 reads CAISGWTGVYGYTF. CDR3 nucleotide sequence: TGTGCCATCAGTGGGTGGACAGGGGTGTATGGCTACACCTTC. This chain uses TRBV10-3 with TRBJ1-2, with 9 bases lining up with TRBD1. J was trimmed by 5 bases and V by 4 bases; bases with no gene match: 5. From germline, CDR1 is ENHRY and CDR2 SYGVKD. CDR3 length: 14 amino acids.